The clone carrying this T cell receptor beta chain was counted once. What it binds is not known. Sequenced by immunoSEQ multiplex PCR; TCRdb stores in-frame clones only, minus some. The data hold approximately 20,000 clones, with 75% to 85% observed a single time. Time point given: cycle 4 day 1 (C4D1), after more than five weeks of nivolumab. Each of the patients experienced relapse following autologous stem cell transplantation, and their brentuximab vedotin exposure differed. The data derive from a study of PD-1 blockade in classical Hodgkin lymphoma. Study-level information: Intravenous infusions of nivolumab 3 mg/kg reached patients every 2 weeks. General observations from the study: Newly diagnosed patients reportedly had lower baseline TCR diversity than healthy donors.

The sequenced sample was peripheral blood mononuclear cells (PBMCs), obtained before the fourth cycle of nivolumab. The source is a human donor with classical Hodgkin lymphoma.

The CDR3 nucleotides read TGTGCCAGTAGGGGACAGGGGTCGTCCGGCTACACCTTC. This codes for CASRGQGSSGYTF. The V call is TRBV19, the J call TRBJ1-2; 10 bases fit TRBD1. Germline-derived CDR1 and CDR2 are LNHDA and SQIVND (reference sequence). With 6 bases clipped from V and 8 bases from J, the junction kept 6 bases outside the gene matches. The CDR3 extends over 13 amino acids.